This T cell receptor beta chain was obtained from a study of Graves' ophthalmopathy and Graves' hyperthyroidism. Amplified TCR beta CDR3 regions were obtained using RNA transcripts as template. First-round RT-PCR employed HTBI primers, with a second-round multiplex PCR after it. MiXCR was run by TCRdb on the multiplex PCR reads, yielding one entry per CDR3 protein. The sample yields about 410,000 distinct CDR3 sequences, around 20% seen once. This clonotype has ten or more counts. With 6 bases removed from V and 2 bases from J, the gap between germline ends came to 5 bases. CDR1 is MNHEY, CDR2 SMNVEV, per germline (reference sequence). The CDR3 loop spans 12 amino acids.

The source material was peripheral blood. This rearrangement joins TRBV27 to TRBJ1-5; D not resolved. The receptor was isolated from a woman between 18 and 29 years old with Graves' ophthalmopathy. CDR3 residues: CASRAGNQPQHF. For the CDR3, the DNA is TGTGCCAGCAGGGCGGGCAATCAGCCCCAGCATTTT.